The 17 T cell receptor beta chains below all came from one sample that was sequenced in a study of CD8 T cells in ankylosing spondylitis. Study conclusions and caveats: About 8 highly homologous variants made up a TCR beta motif, and this motif appeared characteristic of ankylosing spondylitis blood.

No cognate antigen is known for these TCRs. A single record per CDR3 protein comes from TCRdb applying MiXCR to the 5' RACE reads. Here the sample spans fewer than 400,000 distinct CDR3 sequences, around 24% being singletons. The sequenced sample was blood, either unsorted or a sorted T cell fraction (not recorded which). The receptors were gathered from a male donor with ankylosing spondylitis.

This clonotype appeared a single time. The rearrangement uses TRBV29-1 and TRBJ2-5; tentative D call: TRBD2 (6 bases). CDR3 length equals 12 residues. The germline CDR1 and CDR2 sequences are SQVTM and ANQGSEA. The CDR3: CATGTSQETQYF. CDR3 bases: TGCGCTACCGGGACTTCCCAAGAGACCCAGTACTTC.

This chain uses TRBV12-3 or TRBV12-4 with TRBJ1-1, with 10 bases aligning to TRBD1. V was pared by 8 bases and J by 4 bases, with 10 bases of the junction left unmatched. The CDR3 covers 15 residues. Here the CDR3 reads CASGKTGTGATEAFF. In nucleotides, the CDR3 is TGTGCCAGCGGTAAAACCGGGACAGGGGCCACTGAAGCTTTCTTT.

The sample holds many counts of this clonotype. The rearrangement links TRBV5-6 to TRBJ2-2, with D possibly matching TRBD1 (6 bases). V was shortened by 1 base and J by 8 bases, with 12 bases between the two germline ends. The CDR3 contains 14 residues. Per germline, CDR1 SGHDT and CDR2 YYEEEE. The CDR3 here is CASSLRTAKGELFF. The CDR3 DNA sequence: TGTGCCAGCAGCTTGAGGACAGCGAAAGGGGAGCTGTTTTTT.

This clonotype appeared a few times. Here the CDR3 reads CASSVTWQNTGELFF. The CDR3 nucleotides read TGTGCCAGCAGCGTAACTTGGCAGAACACCGGGGAGCTGTTTTTT. The V and J genes are TRBV11-1 and TRBJ2-2; no reliable D call. The CDR3 spans 15 residues. V gave up 5 bases and J gave up 1 base, with 11 bases separating them. Germline V gives CDR1 SGHAT, CDR2 FQDESV (reference sequence).

This clonotype was recorded a few times. This chain connects TRBV5-1 to TRBJ2-1; TRBD1 matches 9 bases. Germline loops: CDR1 SGHRS, CDR2 YFSETQ. V was pared by 4 bases and J by 3 bases, with 11 bases of the junction left unmatched. The CDR3 sequence is 17 residues long. CDR3 residues: CASSILLGQGGYNEQFF. The CDR3 region has the DNA TGCGCCAGCAGCATACTTTTGGGACAGGGAGGCTACAATGAGCAGTTCTTC.

This clonotype appeared many times. The chain uses TRBV9 and TRBJ2-1; D remains ambiguous. The CDR3 is 14 residues long. V shed 0 bases and J shed 7 bases, with 11 bases lying between them. The germline V gene has CDR1 SGDLS and CDR2 YYNGEE. CDR3 protein: CASSVDRVGNEQFF. The CDR3, as DNA: TGTGCCAGCAGCGTAGATAGGGTGGGGAATGAGCAGTTCTTC.

This clonotype appeared a few times. The chain carries TRBV19 and TRBJ1-4; a weak D match, TRBD1 (5 bases). The CDR3 extends over 15 amino acids. Germline CDR1 and CDR2: LNHDA and SQIVND (reference sequence). The V gene lost 7 bases and the J gene lost 6 bases, with 18 bases spanning the gap. CDR3 protein: CASTTLRGSYEKLFF. Here the CDR3 DNA reads TGTGCCAGTACTACACTAAGGGGCAGCTATGAAAAACTGTTTTTT.

This chain uses TRBV3-1 with TRBJ2-7; TRBD1 aligns across 7 bases. Germline V CDR1 and CDR2: LGHDT, YNNKEL (reference sequence). The CDR3 totals 14 residues. The V and J ends lost 5 bases and 2 bases, in that order; junction bases with no gene match: 6. CDR3 amino acids: CASSTNRGPYEQYF. The CDR3 DNA reads as TGTGCCAGCAGCACAAACAGGGGTCCCTACGAGCAGTACTTC.

This chain connects TRBV5-1 to TRBJ1-5; D possibly corresponds to TRBD1 (5 bases). The CDR3 length is 15 residues. Per the germline V gene, CDR1 is SGHRS and CDR2 is YFSETQ. V shed 4 bases and J shed 6 bases, with 17 bases lying between them. CDR3 residues: CASSPGTLGIQPQHF. The DNA for the CDR3 is TGCGCCAGCAGCCCCGGGACCTTGGGTATTCAGCCCCAGCATTTT.

This chain links TRBV10-3 with TRBJ2-5, with 11 bases fitting TRBD2. The germline CDR1 and CDR2 sequences are ENHRY and SYGVKD. There are 15 residues in the CDR3. V was pared by 4 bases and J by 5 bases, with 6 bases of the junction left unmatched. The DNA of the CDR3 is TGTGCCATCAGTGGGCCCCTAGCGGGAGGTGAGACCCAGTACTTC. This translates into CAISGPLAGGETQYF.

This clonotype has a handful of counts. CDR3 in DNA: TGTGCCAGCTCACCAAACTACCAGACAAGCACAGATACGCAGTATTTT. Protein: CASSPNYQTSTDTQYF. The rearrangement links TRBV18 to TRBJ2-3; D is undetermined. This CDR3 region has 16 residues. CDR1 KGHSH and CDR2 LQKENI come from the germline V gene. The V end was cut by 2 bases, the J end by 0 bases, with 12 bases between.

This clonotype was detected a few times. V gene TRBV29-1 combines with J gene TRBJ2-1, with D perhaps matching TRBD1 (6 bases). The CDR3 length is 14 residues. V was pared by 3 bases and J by 0 bases, with 9 bases between. Per the germline V gene, CDR1 is SQVTM and CDR2 is ANQGSEA. The DNA for the CDR3 is TGCAGCGTTGAGAGGGGGAGCTCCTACAATGAGCAGTTCTTC. It codes for CSVERGSSYNEQFF.

This clonotype has more than one count but fewer than ten. The V and J genes are TRBV20-1 and TRBJ1-1, with D unclear. The CDR3 contains 13 residues. The germline gives CDR1 DFQATT, CDR2 SNEGSKA (reference sequence). Between the trimmed V and J ends, which lost 5 bases and 1 base, there was a span of 11 bases. CDR3 sequence: CSALGPQNTEAFF. In nucleotides, the CDR3 is TGCAGTGCTCTTGGACCGCAGAACACTGAAGCTTTCTTT.

This clonotype was observed a few times. The chain uses TRBV7-9 and TRBJ2-1; D may be TRBD1 (5 bases). The CDR3 covers 14 residues. Trimming took 5 bases from V and 0 from J, leaving 8 bases between them. Germline V gene sequence: CDR1 SEHNR, CDR2 FQNEAQ (reference sequence). CDR3 sequence: CASSHRNSYNEQFF. The CDR3 bases are TGTGCCAGCAGCCACAGGAACTCCTACAATGAGCAGTTCTTC.

The V call is TRBV7-3, the J call TRBJ1-6; TRBD1 matches 11 bases. Germline values: CDR1 SGHTA, CDR2 FQGTGA. Losses at the gene ends were 2 bases for V and 10 bases for J; bases not matched to a gene: 4. The CDR3 consists of 15 residues. In nucleotides, the CDR3 is TGTGCCAGCAGCTTATCGGGACAGGGGGTCTCACCCCTCCACTTT. Its translation: CASSLSGQGVSPLHF.

The chain recombines TRBV20-1 with TRBJ2-1, with a tentative D call TRBD2 (6 bases). Germline V CDR1 and CDR2: DFQATT, SNEGSKA (reference sequence). The CDR3 has 15 amino acids. The germline V and J ends were trimmed by 4 bases and 7 bases, with 20 bases remaining between them. CDR3 sequence (DNA): TGCAGTGCTACCAATCTAGCGCTTAACGGGAATGAGCAGTTCTTC. Amino acids: CSATNLALNGNEQFF.

This clonotype has more than one count but fewer than ten. V gene TRBV20-1 combines with J gene TRBJ2-7; D might be TRBD2 (6 bases). The germline CDR1 and CDR2 sequences are DFQATT and SNEGSKA (reference sequence). CDR3 size: 13 residues. Trimming took off 6 bases at V and 2 bases at J, with 14 bases between the two ends. The CDR3, as DNA: TGCAGTGCCTTAGCCGGAGGGGCCTACGAGCAGTACTTC. It specifies CSALAGGAYEQYF.